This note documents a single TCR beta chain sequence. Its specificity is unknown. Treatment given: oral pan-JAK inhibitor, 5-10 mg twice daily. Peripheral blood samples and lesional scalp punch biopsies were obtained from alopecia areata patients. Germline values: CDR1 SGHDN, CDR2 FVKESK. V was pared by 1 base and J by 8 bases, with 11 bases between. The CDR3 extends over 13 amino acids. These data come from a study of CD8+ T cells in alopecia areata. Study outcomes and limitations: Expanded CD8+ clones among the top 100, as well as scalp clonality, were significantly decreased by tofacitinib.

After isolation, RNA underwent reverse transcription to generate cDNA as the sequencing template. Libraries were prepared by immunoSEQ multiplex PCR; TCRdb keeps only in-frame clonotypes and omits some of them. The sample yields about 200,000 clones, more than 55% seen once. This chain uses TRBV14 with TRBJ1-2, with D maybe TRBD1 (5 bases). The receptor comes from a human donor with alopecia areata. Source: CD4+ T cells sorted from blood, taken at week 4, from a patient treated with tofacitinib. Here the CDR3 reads CASSQAGTIGYTF. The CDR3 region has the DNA TGTGCCAGCAGCCAAGCGGGGACGATCGGCTACACCTTC. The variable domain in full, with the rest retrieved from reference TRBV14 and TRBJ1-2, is EAGVTQFPSHSVIEKGQTVTLRCDPISGHDNLYWYRRVMGKEIKFLLHFVKESKQDESGMPNNRFLAERTGGTYSTLKVQPAELEDSGVYFCASSQAGTIGYTFGSGTRLTVV.